One sample yielded the 5 T cell receptor beta chains listed below, sequenced in a study of OX40 agonist ivuxolimab in advanced cancers. Clones were read by immunoSEQ multiplex PCR, and TCRdb kept only the in-frame ones, dropping some. Among roughly 87,000 clones listed, about 90% were seen once. This sample comprised CD4+ or CD8+ T cells sorted from blood, obtained in a trial of the OX40 agonist ivuxolimab. These receptors all come from an adult with an advanced solid tumor such as melanoma, head and neck, liver or kidney cancer.

The chain uses TRBV11-2 and TRBJ2-1; TRBD2 might be the D (5 bases). The CDR3 runs to 15 residues. Germline V lookup: CDR1 SGHAT, CDR2 FQNNGV. The V and J ends lost 1 base and 5 bases respectively, with 12 bases between them. The DNA for the CDR3 is TGTGCCAGCAGCTTAGGCGGGTTTGAGGACAATGAGCAGTTCTTC. It encodes CASSLGGFEDNEQFF.

In nucleotides, the CDR3 is TGTGCCAGCAGTGAAGCCAGGGGTAGCAATCAGCCCCAGCATTTT. Protein: CASSEARGSNQPQHF. The chain is built from TRBV2 and TRBJ1-5; a possible D gene is TRBD1 (6 bases). The CDR3 runs 15 residues. Trimming pared 0 bases from V and 0 bases from J, leaving 6 bases between. The germline V gene has CDR1 SNHLY and CDR2 FYNNEI.

The chain links TRBV7-7 to TRBJ1-1; possibly TRBD1 for D (5 bases). V lost 5 bases and J 3 bases, leaving 13 bases between the germline ends. CDR3 length equals 14 residues. CDR1 is SSHAT and CDR2 is FNYEAQ in the germline V gene (reference sequence). The CDR3 is CASSLGGWDTEAFF. The CDR3 nucleotides are TGTGCCAGCAGCCTTGGGGGGTGGGACACTGAAGCTTTCTTT.

V usage is TRBV4-1 and J usage is TRBJ2-7; D possibly corresponds to TRBD2 (7 bases). CDR3 size: 16 residues. V gave up 3 bases and J gave up 2 bases, with 17 bases separating them. The germline V gene encodes CDR1 MGHRA and CDR2 YSYEKL. The CDR3 here is CASSQGGGLGAYEQYF. In nucleotides, the CDR3 is TGCGCCAGCAGCCAGGGGGGGGGCCTTGGGGCCTACGAGCAGTACTTC.

J is TRBJ2-3 and V is TRBV10-3; 13 bases match TRBD2. Per germline, CDR1 ENHRY and CDR2 SYGVKD. After removal of 4 bases from V and 1 base from J, the junction contained 11 bases not matched to a gene. The length of the CDR3 is 19 residues. Here the CDR3 reads CAISGLAGGGVLGTDTQYF. The DNA for the CDR3 is TGTGCCATCAGTGGACTAGCGGGGGGAGGTGTCTTGGGCACAGATACGCAGTATTTT.